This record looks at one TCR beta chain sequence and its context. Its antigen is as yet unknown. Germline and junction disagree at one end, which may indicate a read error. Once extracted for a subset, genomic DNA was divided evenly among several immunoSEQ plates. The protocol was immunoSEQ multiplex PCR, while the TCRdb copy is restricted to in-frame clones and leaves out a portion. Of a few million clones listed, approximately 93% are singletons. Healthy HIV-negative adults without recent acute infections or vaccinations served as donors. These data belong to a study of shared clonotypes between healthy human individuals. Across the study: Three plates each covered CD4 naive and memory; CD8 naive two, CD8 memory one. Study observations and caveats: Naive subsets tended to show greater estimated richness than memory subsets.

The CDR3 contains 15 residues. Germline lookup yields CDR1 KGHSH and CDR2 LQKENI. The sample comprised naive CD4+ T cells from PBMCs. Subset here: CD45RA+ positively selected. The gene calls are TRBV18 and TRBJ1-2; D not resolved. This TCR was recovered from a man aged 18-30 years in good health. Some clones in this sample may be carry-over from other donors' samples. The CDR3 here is CASSPRGWPSEAGIF. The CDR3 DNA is TGTGCCAGCTCCCCACGAGGTTGGCCTTCCGAAGCTGGCATCTTC.